Ten or more counts support the clone carrying this T cell receptor (beta chain). One entry per CDR3 protein results from TCRdb running MiXCR on the 5' RACE reads. The sample lists over 55,000 distinct CDR3 sequences, about 10% occurring once. The data stem from a study of neurological immune-mediated disorders. Indicated time point: longitudinal time-point 1 (baseline). The V gene's germline CDR1 is SGHVS and CDR2 FQNEAQ. CDR3 length: 14 amino acids. V was pared by 2 bases and J by 9 bases, with 16 bases between. The TCR was taken from a male donor with HTLV-1-associated myelopathy (HAM/TSP). V and J are TRBV7-8 and TRBJ1-1; D unresolved. Sequencing was carried out using PBMCs. The CDR3 DNA follows: TGTGCCAGCAGCTTAAGATTGGCCGACTTAAAAGCTTTCTTT. It specifies CASSLRLADLKAFF.